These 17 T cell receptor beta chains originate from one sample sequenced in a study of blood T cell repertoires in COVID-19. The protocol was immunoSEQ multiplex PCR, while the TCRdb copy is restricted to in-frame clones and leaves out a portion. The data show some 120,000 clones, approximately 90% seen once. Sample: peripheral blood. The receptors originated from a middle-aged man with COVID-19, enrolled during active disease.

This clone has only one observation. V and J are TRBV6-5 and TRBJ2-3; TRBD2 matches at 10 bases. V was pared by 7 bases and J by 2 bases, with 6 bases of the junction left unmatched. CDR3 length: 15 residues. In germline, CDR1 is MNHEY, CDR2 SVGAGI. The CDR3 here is CASIQAGGFTDTQYF. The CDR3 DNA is TGTGCCAGCATCCAAGCGGGAGGGTTCACAGATACGCAGTATTTT.

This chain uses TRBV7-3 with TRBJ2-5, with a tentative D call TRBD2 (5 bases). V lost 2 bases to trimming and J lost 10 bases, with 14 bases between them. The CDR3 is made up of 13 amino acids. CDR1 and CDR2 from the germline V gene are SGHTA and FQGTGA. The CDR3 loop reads CASSLGAAMDQYF. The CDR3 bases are TGTGCCAGCAGCTTAGGAGCGGCTATGGACCAGTACTTC.

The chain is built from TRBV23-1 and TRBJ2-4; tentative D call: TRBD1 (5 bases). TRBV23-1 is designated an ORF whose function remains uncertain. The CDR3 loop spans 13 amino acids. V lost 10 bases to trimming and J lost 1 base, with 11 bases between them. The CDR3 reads CATQGAAKNIQYF. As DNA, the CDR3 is TGCGCCACCCAAGGGGCGGCCAAAAACATTCAGTACTTC.

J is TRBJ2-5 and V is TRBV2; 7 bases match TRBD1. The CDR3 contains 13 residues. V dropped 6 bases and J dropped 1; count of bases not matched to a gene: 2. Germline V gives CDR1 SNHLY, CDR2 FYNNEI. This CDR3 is CASRGTVQETQYF. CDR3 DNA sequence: TGTGCCAGCAGAGGGACAGTCCAAGAGACCCAGTACTTC.

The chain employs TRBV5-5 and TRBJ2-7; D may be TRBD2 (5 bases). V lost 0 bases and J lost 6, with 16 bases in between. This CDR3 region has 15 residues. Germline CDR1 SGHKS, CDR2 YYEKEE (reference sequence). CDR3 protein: CASSLGSGFLLEQYF. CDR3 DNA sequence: TGTGCCAGCAGCTTGGGGTCGGGGTTCCTTCTCGAGCAGTACTTC.

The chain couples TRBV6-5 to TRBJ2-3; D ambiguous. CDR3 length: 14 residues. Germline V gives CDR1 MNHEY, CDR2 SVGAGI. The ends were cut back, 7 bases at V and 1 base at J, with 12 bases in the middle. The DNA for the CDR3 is TGTGCCAGCAAACGAGAATTGGGCACAGATACGCAGTATTTT. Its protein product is CASKRELGTDTQYF.

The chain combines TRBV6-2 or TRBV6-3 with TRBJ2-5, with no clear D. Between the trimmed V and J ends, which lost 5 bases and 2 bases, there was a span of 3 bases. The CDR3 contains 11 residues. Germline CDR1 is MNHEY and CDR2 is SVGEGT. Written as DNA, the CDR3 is TGTGCCAGCAGTCCACAAGAGACCCAGTACTTC. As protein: CASSPQETQYF.

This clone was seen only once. CDR3 amino acids: CASSLTDGSYEQYF. Here the CDR3 DNA reads TGTGCCAGCAGCTTAACAGACGGTTCCTACGAGCAGTACTTC. The chain has TRBV7-8 and TRBJ2-7; no clear D. This CDR3 is built from 14 residues. V lost 2 bases and J 1 base, leaving 9 bases between the germline ends. Germline V gene sequence: CDR1 SGHVS, CDR2 FQNEAQ.

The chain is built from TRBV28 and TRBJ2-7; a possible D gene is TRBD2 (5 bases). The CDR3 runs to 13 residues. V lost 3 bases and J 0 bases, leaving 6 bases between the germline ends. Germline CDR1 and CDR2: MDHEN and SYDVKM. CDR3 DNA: TGTGCCAGCAGTTTGGGGAGCTCCTACGAGCAGTACGTC. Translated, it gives CASSLGSSYEQYV.

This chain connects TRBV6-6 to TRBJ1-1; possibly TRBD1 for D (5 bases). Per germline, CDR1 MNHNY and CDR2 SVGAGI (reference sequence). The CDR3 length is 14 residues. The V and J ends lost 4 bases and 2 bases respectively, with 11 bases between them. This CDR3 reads CASSFSGHNTEAFF. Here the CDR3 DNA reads TGTGCCAGCAGTTTCTCCGGACATAACACTGAAGCTTTCTTT.

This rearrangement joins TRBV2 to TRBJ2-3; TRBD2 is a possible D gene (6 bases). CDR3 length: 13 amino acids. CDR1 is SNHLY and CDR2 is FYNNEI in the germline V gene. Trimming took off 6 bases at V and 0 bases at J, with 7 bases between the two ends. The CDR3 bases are TGTGCCAGCAGGAGCGGGAGCACAGATACGCAGTATTTT. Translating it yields CASRSGSTDTQYF.

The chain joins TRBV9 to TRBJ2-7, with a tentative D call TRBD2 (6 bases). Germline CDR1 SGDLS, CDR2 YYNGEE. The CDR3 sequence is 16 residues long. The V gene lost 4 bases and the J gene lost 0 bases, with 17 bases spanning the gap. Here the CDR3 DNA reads TGTGCCAGCAGCCTAACCGGGACTCAGCTCTCCTACGAGCAGTACGTC. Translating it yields CASSLTGTQLSYEQYV.

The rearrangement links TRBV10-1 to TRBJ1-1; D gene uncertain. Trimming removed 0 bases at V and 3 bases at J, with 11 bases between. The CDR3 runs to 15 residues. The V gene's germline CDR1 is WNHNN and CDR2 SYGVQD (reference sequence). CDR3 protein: CASSESRDGDTEAFF. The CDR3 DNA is TGCGCCAGCAGTGAGTCCCGGGATGGGGACACTGAAGCTTTCTTT.

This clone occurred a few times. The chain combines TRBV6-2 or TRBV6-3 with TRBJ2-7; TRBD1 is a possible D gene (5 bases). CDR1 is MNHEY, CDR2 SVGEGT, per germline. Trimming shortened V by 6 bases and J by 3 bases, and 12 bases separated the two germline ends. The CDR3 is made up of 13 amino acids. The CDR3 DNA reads TGTGCCAGCAGACCTACGGACATCTACGAGCAGTACTTC. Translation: CASRPTDIYEQYF.

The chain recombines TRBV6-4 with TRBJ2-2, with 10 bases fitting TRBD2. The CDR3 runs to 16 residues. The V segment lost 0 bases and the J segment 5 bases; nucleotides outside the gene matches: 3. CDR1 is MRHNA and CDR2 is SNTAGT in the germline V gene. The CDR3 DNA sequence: TGTGCCAGCAGTGACTCAGCTAGCGGGAGTACCGGGGAGCTGTTTTTT. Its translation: CASSDSASGSTGELFF.

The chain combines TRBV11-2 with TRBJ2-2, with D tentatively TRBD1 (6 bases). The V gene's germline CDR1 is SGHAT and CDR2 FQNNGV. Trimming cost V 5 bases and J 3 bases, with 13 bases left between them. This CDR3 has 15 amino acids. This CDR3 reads CASSTDSVHTGELFF. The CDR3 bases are TGTGCCAGCAGCACGGACAGTGTCCACACCGGGGAGCTGTTTTTT.

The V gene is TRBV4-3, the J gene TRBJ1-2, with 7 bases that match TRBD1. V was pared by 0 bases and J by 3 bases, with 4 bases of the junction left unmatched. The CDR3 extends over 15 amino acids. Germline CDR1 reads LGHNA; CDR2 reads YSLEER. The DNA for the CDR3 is TGCGCCAGCAGCCAAGATATAGGGGGCGACTATGGCTACACCTTC. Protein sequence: CASSQDIGGDYGYTF.